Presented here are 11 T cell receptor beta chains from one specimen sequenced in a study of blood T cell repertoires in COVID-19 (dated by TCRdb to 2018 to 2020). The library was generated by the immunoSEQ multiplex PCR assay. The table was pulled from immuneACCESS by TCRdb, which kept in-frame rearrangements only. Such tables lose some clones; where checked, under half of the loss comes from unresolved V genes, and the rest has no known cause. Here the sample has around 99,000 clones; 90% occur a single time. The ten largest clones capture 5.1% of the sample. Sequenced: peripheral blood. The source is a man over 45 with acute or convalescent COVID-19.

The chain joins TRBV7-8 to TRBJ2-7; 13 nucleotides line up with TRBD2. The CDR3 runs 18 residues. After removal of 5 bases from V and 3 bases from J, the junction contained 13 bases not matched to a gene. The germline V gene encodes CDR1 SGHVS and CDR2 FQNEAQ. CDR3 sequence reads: CASSHGLAGASPFYEQYF. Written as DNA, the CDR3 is TGTGCCAGCAGCCATGGACTAGCGGGAGCTAGCCCTTTCTACGAGCAGTACTTC.

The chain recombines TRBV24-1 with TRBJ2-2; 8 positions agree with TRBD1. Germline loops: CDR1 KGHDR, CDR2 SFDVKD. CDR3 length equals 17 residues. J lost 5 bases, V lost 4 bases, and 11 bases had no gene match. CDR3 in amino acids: CATSDHLTGASTGELFF. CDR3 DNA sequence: TGTGCCACCAGTGACCACTTGACAGGGGCTAGTACCGGGGAGCTGTTTTTT.

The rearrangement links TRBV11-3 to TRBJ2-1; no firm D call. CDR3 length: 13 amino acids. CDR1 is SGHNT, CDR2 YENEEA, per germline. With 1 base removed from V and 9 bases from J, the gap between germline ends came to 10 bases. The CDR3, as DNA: TGTGCCAGCAGCTTAGGTAGTAAGTCTGAGCAGTTCTTC. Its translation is CASSLGSKSEQFF.

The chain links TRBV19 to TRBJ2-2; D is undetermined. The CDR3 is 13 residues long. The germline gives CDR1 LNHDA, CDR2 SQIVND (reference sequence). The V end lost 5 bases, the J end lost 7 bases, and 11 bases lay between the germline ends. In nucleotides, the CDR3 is TGTGCCAGTAGTCGGGTTCATGGCGGGGAGCTGTTTTTT. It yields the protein CASSRVHGGELFF.

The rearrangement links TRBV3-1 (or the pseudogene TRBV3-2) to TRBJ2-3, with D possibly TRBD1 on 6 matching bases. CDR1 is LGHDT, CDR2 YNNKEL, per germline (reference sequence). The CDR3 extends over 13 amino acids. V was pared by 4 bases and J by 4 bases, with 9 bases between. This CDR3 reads CASSPYRADTQYF. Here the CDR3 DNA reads TGTGCCAGCAGCCCCTACAGGGCAGATACGCAGTATTTT.

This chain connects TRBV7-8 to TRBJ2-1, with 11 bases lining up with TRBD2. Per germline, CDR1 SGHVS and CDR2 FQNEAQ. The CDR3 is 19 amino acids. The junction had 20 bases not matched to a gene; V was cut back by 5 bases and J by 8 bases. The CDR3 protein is CASSNSGRAGIGLWDEQFF. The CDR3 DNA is TGTGCCAGCAGCAATAGCGGGAGGGCCGGTATTGGGCTATGGGATGAGCAGTTCTTC.

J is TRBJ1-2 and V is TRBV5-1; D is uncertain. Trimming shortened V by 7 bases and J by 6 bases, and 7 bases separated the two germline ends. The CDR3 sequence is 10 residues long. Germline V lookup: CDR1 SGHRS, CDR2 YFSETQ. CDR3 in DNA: TGCGCCAGCCGGCGGGATGGCTACACCTTC. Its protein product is CASRRDGYTF.

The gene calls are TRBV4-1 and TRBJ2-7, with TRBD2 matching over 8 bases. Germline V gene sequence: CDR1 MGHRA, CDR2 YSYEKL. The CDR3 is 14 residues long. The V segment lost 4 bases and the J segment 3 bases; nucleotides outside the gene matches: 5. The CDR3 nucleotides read TGCGCCAGCAGCCCACCGGGAGGGGGCTACGAGCAGTACTTC. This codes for CASSPPGGGYEQYF.

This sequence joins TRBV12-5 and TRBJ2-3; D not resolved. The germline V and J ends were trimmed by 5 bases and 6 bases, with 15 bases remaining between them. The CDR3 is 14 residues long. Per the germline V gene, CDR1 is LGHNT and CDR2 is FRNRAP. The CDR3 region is CASGKSVAVDTQYF. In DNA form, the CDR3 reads TGTGCTAGTGGTAAATCCGTCGCGGTGGATACGCAGTATTTT.

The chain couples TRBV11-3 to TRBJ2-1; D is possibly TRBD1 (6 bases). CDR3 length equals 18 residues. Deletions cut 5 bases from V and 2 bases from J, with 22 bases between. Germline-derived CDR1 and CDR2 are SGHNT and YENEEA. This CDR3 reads CASSPPQGRGGAYNEQFF. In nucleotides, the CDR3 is TGTGCCAGCAGCCCTCCCCAGGGGCGAGGTGGCGCCTACAATGAGCAGTTCTTC.

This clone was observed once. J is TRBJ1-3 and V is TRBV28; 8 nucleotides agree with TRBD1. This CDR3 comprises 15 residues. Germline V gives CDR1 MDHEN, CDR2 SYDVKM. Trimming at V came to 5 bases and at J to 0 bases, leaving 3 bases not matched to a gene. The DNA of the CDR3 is TGTGCCAGCAGTGTGGGACAGGCCTCTGGAAACACCATATATTTT. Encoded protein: CASSVGQASGNTIYF.